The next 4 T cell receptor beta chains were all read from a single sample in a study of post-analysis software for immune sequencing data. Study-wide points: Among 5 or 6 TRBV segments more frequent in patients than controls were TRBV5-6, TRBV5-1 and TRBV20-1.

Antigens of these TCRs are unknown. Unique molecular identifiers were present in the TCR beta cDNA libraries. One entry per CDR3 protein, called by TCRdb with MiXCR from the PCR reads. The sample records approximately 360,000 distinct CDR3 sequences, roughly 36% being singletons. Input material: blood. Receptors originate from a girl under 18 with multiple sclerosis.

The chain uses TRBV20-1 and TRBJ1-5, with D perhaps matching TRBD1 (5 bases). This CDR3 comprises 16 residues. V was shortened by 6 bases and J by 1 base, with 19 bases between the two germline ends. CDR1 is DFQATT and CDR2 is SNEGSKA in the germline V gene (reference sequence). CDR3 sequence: CSAPPSAGLSNQPQHF. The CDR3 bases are TGCAGTGCCCCCCCTAGCGCAGGGCTAAGCAATCAGCCCCAGCATTTT.

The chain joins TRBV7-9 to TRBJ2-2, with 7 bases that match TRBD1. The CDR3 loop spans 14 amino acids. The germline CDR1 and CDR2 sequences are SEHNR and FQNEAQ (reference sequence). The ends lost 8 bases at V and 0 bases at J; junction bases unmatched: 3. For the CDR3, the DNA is TGTGCCAGCCGACAGGGACCGAACACCGGGGAGCTGTTTTTT. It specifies CASRQGPNTGELFF.

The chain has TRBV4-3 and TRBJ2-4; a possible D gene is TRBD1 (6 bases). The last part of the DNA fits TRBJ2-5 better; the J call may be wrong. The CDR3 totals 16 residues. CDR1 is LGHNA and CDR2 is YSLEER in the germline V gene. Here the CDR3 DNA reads TGCGCCAGCAGCCAAGGTATCCTCAGGGGACAAGAGACCCAGTACTTC. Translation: CASSQGILRGQETQYF.

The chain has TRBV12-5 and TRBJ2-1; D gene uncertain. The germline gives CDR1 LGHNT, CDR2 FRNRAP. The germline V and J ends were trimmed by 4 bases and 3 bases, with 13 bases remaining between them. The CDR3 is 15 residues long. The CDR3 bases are TGTGCTAGTGGTTCGGTACCTGGTATCTACAATGAGCAGTTCTTC. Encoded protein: CASGSVPGIYNEQFF.